The sequence of this T cell receptor beta chain was determined in a study of shared clonotypes between healthy human individuals. The CDR3 consists of 14 residues. The germline V gene has CDR1 SQVTM and CDR2 ANQGSEA. V lost 1 base, J lost 6 bases, and 6 bases stayed unmatched. Assay: immunoSEQ multiplex PCR; the TCRdb copy retains only in-frame clones and omits some. The sample lists around 2,000,000 clones, roughly 91% occurring once. Selected positively for CCR7 and CD45RO-negative, naive CD8 cells excluded terminally differentiated effector memory CD45RA+ cells. The receptor was isolated from a man aged 18-30 years in good health. Some clones in this sample may be carry-over from other donors' samples. Input material: naive CD8+ T cells from PBMCs. The chain links TRBV29-1 to TRBJ2-3; 8 bases align to TRBD2. The CDR3 DNA follows: TGCAGCGTTGAAGGACTAGCGACTTGGGATACGCAGTATTTT. It translates to CSVEGLATWDTQYF.